This T cell receptor (beta chain) was retrieved from a study of CD8+CD57+ T cells in acquired aplastic anemia. Study-wide findings and caveats: Patients were compared with controls for CD8+ Simpson's diversity, and no significant difference emerged. Sharing between patients and controls was observed for around 30 CD8+ CDR3 sequences.

Profiling that covered TCR beta VDJ and CDR3 relied on genomic DNA as its template. TCRdb analysed the reads with MiXCR anew, one entry per CDR3 protein. The table has about 160,000 distinct CDR3 sequences, 47% seen once. Before being chosen for sequencing, patients had shown CD8+CD57+ cell expansion by flow cytometry. Each patient carried a diagnosis of severe acquired aplastic anemia. Blood samples were obtained from patients who had received no prior therapy. To note about this clonotype: Its antigen is unidentified.

V lost 5 bases to trimming and J lost 8 bases; unmatched junction nucleotides: 8. The germline CDR1 and CDR2 sequences are MGHDK and SYGVNS. This CDR3 region has 14 residues. Material: sorted CD4+, CD8+, or CD8+CD57+ T cells (not recorded which) from PBMCs. This receptor was taken from a human donor with aplastic anemia. The chain is built from TRBV25-1 and TRBJ2-1, with 8 bases identical to TRBD2. The CDR3 protein is CASSRRLALDEQFF. CDR3 bases: TGTGCCAGCAGTCGGCGACTAGCGCTGGATGAGCAGTTCTTC.